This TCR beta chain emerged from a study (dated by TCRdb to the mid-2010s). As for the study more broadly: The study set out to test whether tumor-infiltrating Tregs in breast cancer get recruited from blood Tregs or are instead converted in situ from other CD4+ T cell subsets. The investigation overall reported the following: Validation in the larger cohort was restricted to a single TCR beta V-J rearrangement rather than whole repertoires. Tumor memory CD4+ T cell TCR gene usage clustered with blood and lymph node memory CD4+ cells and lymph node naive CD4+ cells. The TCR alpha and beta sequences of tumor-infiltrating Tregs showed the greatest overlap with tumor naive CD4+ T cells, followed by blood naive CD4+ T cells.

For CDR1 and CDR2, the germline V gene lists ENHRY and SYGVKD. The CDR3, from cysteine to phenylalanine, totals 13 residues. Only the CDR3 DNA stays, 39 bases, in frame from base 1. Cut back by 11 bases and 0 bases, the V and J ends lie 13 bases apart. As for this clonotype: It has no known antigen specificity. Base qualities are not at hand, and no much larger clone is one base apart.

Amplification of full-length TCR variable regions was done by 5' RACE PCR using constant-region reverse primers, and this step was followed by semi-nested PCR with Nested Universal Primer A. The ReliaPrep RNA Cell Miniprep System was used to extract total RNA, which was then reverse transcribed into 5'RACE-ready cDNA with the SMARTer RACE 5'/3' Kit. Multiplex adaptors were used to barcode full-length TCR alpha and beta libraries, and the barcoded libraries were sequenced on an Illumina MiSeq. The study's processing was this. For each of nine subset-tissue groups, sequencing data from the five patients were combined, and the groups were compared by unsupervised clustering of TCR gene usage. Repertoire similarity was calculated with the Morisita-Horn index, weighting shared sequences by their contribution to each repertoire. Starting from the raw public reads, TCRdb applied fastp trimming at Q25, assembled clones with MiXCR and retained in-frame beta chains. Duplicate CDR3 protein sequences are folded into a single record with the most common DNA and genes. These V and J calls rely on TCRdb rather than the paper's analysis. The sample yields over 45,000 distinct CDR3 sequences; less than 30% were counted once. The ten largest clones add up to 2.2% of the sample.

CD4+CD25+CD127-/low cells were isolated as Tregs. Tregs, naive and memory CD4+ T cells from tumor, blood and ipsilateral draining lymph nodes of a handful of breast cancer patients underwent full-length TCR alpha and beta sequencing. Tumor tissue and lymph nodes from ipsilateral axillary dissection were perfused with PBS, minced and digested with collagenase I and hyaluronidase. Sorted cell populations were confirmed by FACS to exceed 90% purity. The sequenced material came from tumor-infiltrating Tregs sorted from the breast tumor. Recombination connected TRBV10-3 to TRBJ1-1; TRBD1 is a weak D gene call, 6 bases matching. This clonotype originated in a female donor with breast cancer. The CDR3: CAAGQYMNTEAFF. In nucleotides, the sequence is TGTGCCGCCGGACAGTACATGAACACTGAAGCTTTCTTT.